This T cell receptor (beta chain) came from a study of T-cell memory formation after mild COVID-19. Study details: The TCR clusters were mostly specific to one donor. Study-wide results and caveats: Clonal second-wave expansions that peaked on day 37 had unconfirmed SARS-CoV-2 specificity. Memory from before infection featured some responding clones, which suggests cross-reactive memory joined.

Trimming removed 5 bases from V and 0 bases from J, with 14 bases in between. The CDR3 is 16 amino acids. CDR1 and CDR2 from the germline V gene are SEHNR and FQNEAQ (reference sequence). Using its own MiXCR run on the 5' RACE reads, TCRdb lists one record per CDR3 protein. The table has hundreds of thousands of distinct CDR3 sequences, 25% to 30% seen once; the top ten hold 13%. A word on this clonotype: The antigen is undetermined.

The sample comprised PBMCs or a T cell subset sorted from them (not recorded which). This clonotype was sampled from an adult woman who had mild COVID-19 (a few samples of this study predate the infection). Cell type and time point are not known. This chain links TRBV7-9 with TRBJ2-1; D is perhaps TRBD1 (6 bases). The CDR3 bases are TGTGCCAGCAGCCCCGGGACAACAAGCTCCTACAATGAGCAGTTCTTC. Translated: CASSPGTTSSYNEQFF.